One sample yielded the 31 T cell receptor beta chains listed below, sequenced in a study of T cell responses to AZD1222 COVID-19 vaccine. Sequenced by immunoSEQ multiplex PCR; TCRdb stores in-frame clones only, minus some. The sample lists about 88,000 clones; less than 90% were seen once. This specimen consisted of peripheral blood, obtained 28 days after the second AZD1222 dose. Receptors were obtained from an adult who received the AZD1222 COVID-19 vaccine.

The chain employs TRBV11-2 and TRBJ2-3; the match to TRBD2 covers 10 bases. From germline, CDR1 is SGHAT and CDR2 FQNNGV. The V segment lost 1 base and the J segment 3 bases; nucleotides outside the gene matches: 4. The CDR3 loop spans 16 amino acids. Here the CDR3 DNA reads TGTGCCAGCAGCTTAGCGCCAGCGGGGGGGACAGATACGCAGTATTTT. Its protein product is CASSLAPAGGTDTQYF.

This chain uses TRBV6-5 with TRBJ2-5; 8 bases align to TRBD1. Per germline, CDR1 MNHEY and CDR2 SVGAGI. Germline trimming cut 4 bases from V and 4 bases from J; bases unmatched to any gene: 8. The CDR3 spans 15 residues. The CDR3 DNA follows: TGTGCCAGCAGTTCGCCAGGGGGCGGAGGAGAGACCCAGTACTTC. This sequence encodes CASSSPGGGGETQYF.

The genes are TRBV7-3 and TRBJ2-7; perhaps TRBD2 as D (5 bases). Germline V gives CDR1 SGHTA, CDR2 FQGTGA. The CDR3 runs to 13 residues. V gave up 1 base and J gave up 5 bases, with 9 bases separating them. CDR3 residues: CASSLNFGDEQYF. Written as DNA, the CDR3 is TGTGCCAGCAGCTTAAATTTCGGGGACGAGCAGTACTTC.

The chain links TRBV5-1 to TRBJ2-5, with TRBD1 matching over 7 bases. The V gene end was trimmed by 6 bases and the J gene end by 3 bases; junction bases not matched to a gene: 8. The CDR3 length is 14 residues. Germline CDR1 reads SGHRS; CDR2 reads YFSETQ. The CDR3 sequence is CASKIDRAKETQYF. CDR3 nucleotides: TGCGCCAGCAAAATAGACAGGGCCAAAGAGACCCAGTACTTC.

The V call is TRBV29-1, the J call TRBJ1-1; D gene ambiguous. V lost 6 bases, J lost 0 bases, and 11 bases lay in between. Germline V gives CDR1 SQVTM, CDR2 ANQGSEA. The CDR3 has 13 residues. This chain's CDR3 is CSVLLQMNTEAFF. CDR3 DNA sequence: TGCAGCGTCCTCCTCCAGATGAACACTGAAGCTTTCTTT.

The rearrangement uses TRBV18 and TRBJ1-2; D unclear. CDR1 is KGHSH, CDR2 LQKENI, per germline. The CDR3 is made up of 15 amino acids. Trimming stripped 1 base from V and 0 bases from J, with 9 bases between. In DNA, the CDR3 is TGTGCCAGCTCACCACGGGAAGGCTCTAACTATGGCTACACCTTC. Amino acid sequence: CASSPREGSNYGYTF.

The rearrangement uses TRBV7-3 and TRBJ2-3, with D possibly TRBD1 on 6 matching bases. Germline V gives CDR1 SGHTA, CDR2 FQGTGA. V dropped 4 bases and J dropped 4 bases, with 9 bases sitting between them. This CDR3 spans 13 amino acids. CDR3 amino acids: CASSSTGPDTQYF. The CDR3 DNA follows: TGTGCCAGCAGCTCCACAGGGCCAGATACGCAGTATTTT.

The CDR3 is CASSGGQGSSPLHF. CDR3 coding DNA: TGTGCCAGCAGCGGCGGACAGGGAAGTTCACCCCTCCACTTT. This chain uses TRBV9 with TRBJ1-6; 8 bases map to TRBD1. Germline CDR1 and CDR2: SGDLS and YYNGEE. The CDR3 extends over 14 amino acids. V lost 3 bases, J lost 9 bases, and 5 bases stayed unmatched.

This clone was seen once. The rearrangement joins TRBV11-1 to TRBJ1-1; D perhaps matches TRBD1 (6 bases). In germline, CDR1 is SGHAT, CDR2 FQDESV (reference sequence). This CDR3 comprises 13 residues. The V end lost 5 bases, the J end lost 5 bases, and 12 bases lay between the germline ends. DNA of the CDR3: TGTGCCAGCAGCCACAGGGAAAGGACTGAAGCTTTCTTT. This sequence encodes CASSHRERTEAFF.

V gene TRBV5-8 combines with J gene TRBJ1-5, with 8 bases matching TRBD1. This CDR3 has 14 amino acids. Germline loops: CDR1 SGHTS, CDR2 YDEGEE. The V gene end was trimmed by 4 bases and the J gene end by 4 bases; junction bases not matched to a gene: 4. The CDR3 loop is CASSHGTGNQPQHF. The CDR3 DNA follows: TGTGCCAGCAGCCATGGGACAGGAAATCAGCCCCAGCATTTT.

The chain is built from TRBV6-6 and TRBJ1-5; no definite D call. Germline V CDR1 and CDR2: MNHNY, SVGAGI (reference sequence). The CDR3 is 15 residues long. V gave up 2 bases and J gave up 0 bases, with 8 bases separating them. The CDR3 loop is CASSYGDNSNQPQHF. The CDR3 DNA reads TGTGCCAGCAGTTACGGAGACAATAGCAATCAGCCCCAGCATTTT.

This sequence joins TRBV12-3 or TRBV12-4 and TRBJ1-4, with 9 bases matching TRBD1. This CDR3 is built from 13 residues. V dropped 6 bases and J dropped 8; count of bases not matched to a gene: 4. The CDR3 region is CASSRDRAEKLFF. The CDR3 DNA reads TGTGCCAGCAGCCGGGACAGGGCAGAAAAACTGTTTTTT.

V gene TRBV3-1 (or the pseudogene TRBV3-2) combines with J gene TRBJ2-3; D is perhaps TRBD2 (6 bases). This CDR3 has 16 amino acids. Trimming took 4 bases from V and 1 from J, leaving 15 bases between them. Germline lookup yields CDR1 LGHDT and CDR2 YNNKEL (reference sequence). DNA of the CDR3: TGTGCCAGCAGCCCTGGGGCGGGGCATCGCACAGATACGCAGTATTTT. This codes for CASSPGAGHRTDTQYF.

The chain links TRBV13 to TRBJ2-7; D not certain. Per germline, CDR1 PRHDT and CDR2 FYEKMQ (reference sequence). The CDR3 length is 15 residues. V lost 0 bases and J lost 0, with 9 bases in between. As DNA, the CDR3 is TGTGCCAGCAGCTTAGGTGGCAGGCTCTCCTACGAGCAGTACTTC. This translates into CASSLGGRLSYEQYF.

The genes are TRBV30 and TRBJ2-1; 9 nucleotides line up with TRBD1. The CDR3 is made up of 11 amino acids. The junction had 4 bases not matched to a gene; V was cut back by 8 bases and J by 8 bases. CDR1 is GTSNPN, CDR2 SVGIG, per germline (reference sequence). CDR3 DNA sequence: TGTGCCGGGGGACAGGGATATGAGCAGTTCTTC. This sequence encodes CAGGQGYEQFF.

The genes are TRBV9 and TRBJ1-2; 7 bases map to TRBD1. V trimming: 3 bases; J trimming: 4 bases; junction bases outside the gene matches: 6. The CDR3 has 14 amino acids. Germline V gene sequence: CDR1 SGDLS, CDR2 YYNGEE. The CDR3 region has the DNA TGTGCCAGCAGCGCTGGGACAGTCCTCTATGGCTACACCTTC. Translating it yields CASSAGTVLYGYTF.

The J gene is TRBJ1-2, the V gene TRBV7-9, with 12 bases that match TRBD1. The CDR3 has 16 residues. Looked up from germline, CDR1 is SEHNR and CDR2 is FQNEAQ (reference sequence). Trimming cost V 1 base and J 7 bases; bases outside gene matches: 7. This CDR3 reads CASSLEGTGGVTGYTF. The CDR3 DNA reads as TGTGCCAGCAGCTTAGAAGGGACAGGGGGCGTTACTGGCTACACCTTC.

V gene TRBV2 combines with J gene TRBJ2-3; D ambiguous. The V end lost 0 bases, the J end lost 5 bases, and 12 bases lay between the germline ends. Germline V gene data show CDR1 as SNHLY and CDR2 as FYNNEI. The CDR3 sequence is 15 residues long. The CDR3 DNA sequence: TGTGCCAGCAGTGAAGCGATTAAAACCGAAGATACGCAGTATTTT. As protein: CASSEAIKTEDTQYF.

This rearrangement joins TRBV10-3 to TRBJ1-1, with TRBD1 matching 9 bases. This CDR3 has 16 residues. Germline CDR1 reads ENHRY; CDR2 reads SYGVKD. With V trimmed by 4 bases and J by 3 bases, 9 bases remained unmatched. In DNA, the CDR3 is TGTGCCATCAGTGTCATACAGGGGGCGCGGGACACTGAAGCTTTCTTT. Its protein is CAISVIQGARDTEAFF.

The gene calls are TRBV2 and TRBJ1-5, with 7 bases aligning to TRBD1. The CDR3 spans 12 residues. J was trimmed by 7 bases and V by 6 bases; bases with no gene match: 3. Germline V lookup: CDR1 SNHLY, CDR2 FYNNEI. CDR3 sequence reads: CASRETGQPQHF. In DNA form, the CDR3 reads TGTGCCAGCAGGGAGACAGGGCAGCCCCAGCATTTT. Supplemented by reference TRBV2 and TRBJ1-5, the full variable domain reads EPEVTQTPSHQVTQMGQEVILRCVPISNHLYFYWYRQILGQKVEFLVSFYNNEISEKSEIFDDQFSVERPDGSNFTLKIRSTKLEDSAMYFCASRETGQPQHFGDGTRLSIL.

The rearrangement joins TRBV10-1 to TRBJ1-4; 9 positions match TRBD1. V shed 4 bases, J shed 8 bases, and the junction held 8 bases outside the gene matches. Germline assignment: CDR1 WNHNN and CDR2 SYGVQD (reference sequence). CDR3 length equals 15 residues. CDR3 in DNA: TGCGCCAGCAGTGCCACAGGGGGCCTAGGGGAAAAACTGTTTTTT. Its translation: CASSATGGLGEKLFF.

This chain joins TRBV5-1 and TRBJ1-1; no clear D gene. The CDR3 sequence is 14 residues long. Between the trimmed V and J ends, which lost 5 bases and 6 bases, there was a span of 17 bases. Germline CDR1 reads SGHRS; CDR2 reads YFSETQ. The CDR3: CASSSDPGLAEAFF. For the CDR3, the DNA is TGCGCCAGCAGTTCCGACCCTGGGCTGGCTGAAGCTTTCTTT.

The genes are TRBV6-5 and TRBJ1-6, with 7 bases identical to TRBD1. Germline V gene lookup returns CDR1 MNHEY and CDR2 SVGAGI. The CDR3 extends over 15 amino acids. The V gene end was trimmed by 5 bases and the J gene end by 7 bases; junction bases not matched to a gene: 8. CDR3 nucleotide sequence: TGTGCCAGCAGTACTAACAGGGGAGGCAATTCACCCCTCCACTTT. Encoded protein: CASSTNRGGNSPLHF.

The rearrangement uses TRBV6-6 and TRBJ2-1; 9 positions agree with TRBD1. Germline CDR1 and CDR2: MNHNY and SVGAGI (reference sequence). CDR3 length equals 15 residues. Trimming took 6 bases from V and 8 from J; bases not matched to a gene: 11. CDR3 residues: CASRRSGTGRDEQFF. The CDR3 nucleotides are TGTGCCAGCAGGAGATCCGGGACAGGGAGGGATGAGCAGTTCTTC.

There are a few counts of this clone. CDR3 nucleotide sequence: TGCAGCGTTCGACACAACCAAAACACTGAAGCTTTCTTT. Translation gives CSVRHNQNTEAFF. The chain joins TRBV29-1 to TRBJ1-1; D not certain. Germline lookup yields CDR1 SQVTM and CDR2 ANQGSEA. The CDR3 is 13 amino acids. Trimming pared 5 bases from V and 2 bases from J, leaving 12 bases between.

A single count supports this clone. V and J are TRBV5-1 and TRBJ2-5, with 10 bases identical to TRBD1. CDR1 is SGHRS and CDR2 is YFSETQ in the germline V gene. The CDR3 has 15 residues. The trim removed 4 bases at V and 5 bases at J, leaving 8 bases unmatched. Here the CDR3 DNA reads TGCGCCAGCAGCCCCGGGACAGGGGTCAGCGAGACCCAGTACTTC. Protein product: CASSPGTGVSETQYF.

This CDR3 is CASSRGMNTEAFF. CDR3 sequence (DNA): TGTGCCAGTAGTAGGGGCATGAACACTGAAGCTTTCTTT. This chain uses TRBV19 with TRBJ1-1; weak D call: TRBD1 (5 bases). This CDR3 is 13 amino acids long. Trimming took 4 bases from V and 0 from J, leaving 6 bases between them. In germline, CDR1 is LNHDA, CDR2 SQIVND (reference sequence).

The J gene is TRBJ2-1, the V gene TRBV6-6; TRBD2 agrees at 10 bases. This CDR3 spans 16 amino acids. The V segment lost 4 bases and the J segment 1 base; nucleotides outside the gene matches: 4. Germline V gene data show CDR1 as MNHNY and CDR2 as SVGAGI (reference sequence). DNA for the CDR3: TGTGCCAGCAGTTCCCGGACTAGCGGTTCCTACAATGAGCAGTTCTTC. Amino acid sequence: CASSSRTSGSYNEQFF.

The DNA for the CDR3 is TGTGCCACCGTATCACAGGGATTGTACACTGAAGCTTTCTTT. It codes for CATVSQGLYTEAFF. The chain couples TRBV28 to TRBJ1-1; a weak D match, TRBD1 (6 bases). V was shortened by 10 bases and J by 3 bases, with 18 bases between the two germline ends. The CDR3 runs to 14 residues. Germline V gene lookup returns CDR1 MDHEN and CDR2 SYDVKM. Based on the CDR3 plus reference TRBV28 and TRBJ1-1, the full variable domain is DVKVTQSSRYLVKRTGEKVFLECVQDMDHENMFWYRQDPGLGLRLIYFSYDVKMKEKGDIPEGYSVSREKKERFSLILESASTNQTSMYLCATVSQGLYTEAFFGQGTRLTVV.

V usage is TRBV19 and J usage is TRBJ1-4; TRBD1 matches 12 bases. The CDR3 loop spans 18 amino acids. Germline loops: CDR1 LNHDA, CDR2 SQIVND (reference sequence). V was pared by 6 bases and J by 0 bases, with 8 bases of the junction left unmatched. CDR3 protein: CASRAWDRGPATNEKLFF. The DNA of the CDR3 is TGTGCCAGTAGGGCCTGGGACAGGGGGCCCGCAACTAATGAAAAACTGTTTTTT.

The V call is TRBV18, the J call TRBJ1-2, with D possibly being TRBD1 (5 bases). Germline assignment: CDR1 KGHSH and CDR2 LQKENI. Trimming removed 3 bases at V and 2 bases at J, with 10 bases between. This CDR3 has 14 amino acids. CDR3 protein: CASSPTQENYGYTF. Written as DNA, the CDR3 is TGTGCCAGCTCACCTACACAGGAGAACTATGGCTACACCTTC. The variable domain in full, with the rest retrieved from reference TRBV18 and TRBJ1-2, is NAGVMQNPRHLVRRRGQEARLRCSPMKGHSHVYWYRQLPEEGLKFMVYLQKENIIDESGMPKERFSAEFPKEGPSILRIQQVVRGDSAAYFCASSPTQENYGYTFGSGTRLTVV.